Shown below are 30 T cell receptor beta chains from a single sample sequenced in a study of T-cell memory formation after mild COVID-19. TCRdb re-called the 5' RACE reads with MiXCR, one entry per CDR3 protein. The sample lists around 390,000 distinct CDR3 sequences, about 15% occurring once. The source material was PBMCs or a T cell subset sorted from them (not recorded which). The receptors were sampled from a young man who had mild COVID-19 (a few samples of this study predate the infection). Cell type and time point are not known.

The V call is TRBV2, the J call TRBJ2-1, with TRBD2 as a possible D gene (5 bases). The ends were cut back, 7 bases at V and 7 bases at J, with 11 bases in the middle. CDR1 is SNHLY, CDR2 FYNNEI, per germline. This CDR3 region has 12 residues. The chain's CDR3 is CASTFLANEQFF. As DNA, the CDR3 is TGTGCCAGCACTTTTCTAGCAAATGAGCAGTTCTTC.

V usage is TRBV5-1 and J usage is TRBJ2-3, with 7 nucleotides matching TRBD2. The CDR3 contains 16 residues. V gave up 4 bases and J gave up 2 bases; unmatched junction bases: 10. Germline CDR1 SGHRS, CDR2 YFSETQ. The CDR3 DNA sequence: TGCGCCAGCAGCGTCCGGCTAGCGGTCCCCACAGATACGCAGTATTTT. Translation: CASSVRLAVPTDTQYF.

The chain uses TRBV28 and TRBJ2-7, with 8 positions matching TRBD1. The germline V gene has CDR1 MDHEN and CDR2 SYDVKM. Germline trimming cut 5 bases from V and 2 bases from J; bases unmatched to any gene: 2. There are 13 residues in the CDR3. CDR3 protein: CASSGGQAYEQYV. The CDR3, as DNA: TGTGCCAGCAGTGGGGGACAGGCCTACGAGCAGTACGTC.

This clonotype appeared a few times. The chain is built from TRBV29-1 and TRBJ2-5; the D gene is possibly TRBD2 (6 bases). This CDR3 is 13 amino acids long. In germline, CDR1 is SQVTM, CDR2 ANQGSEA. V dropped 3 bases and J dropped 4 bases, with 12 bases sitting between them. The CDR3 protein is CSVDGGRGETQYF. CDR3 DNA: TGCAGCGTTGACGGGGGACGGGGAGAGACCCAGTACTTC.

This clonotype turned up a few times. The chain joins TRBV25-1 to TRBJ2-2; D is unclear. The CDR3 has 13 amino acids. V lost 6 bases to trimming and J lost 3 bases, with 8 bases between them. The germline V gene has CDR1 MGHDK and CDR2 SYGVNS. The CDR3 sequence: CASSQRDTGELFF. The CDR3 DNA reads TGTGCCAGCAGCCAACGGGACACCGGGGAGCTGTTTTTT.

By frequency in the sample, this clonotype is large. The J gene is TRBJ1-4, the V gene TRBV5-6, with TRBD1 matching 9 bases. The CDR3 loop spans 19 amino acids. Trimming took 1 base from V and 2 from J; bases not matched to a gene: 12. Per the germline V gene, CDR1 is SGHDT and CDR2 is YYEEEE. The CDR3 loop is CASSLQGQGLFGTNEKLFF. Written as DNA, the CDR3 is TGTGCCAGCAGCTTGCAAGGACAGGGGCTCTTCGGCACTAATGAAAAACTGTTTTTT. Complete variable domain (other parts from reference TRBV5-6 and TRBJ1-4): DAGVTQSPTHLIKTRGQQVTLRCSPKSGHDTVSWYQQALGQGPQFIFQYYEEEERQRGNFPDRFSGHQFPNYSSELNVNALLLGDSALYLCASSLQGQGLFGTNEKLFFGSGTQLSVL.

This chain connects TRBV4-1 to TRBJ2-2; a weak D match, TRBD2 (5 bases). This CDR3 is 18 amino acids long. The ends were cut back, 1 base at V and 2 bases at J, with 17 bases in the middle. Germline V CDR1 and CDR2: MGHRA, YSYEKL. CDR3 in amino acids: CASSQGRAGLVNTGELFF. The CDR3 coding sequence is TGCGCCAGCAGCCAAGGTCGAGCCGGACTCGTCAACACCGGGGAGCTGTTTTTT.

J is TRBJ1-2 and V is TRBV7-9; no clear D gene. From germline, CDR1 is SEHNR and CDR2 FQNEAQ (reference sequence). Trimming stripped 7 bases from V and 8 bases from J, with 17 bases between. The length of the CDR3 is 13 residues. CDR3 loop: CASTLAGAEGYTF. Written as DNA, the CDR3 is TGTGCCAGCACTCTAGCGGGAGCTGAAGGCTACACCTTC.

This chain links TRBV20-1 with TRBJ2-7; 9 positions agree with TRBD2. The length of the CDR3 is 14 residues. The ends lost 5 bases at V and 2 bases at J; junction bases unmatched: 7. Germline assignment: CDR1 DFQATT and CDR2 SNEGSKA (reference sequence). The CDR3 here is CSARTSGSTYEQYF. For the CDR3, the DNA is TGCAGTGCTCGTACTAGCGGGTCGACCTACGAGCAGTACTTC.

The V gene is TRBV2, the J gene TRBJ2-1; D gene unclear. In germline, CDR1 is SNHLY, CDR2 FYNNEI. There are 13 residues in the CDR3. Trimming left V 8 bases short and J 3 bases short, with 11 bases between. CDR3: CASGRSSYNEQFF. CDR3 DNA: TGTGCCAGCGGCCGGTCTAGCTACAATGAGCAGTTCTTC. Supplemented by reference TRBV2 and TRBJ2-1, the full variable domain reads EPEVTQTPSHQVTQMGQEVILRCVPISNHLYFYWYRQILGQKVEFLVSFYNNEISEKSEIFDDQFSVERPDGSNFTLKIRSTKLEDSAMYFCASGRSSYNEQFFGPGTRLTVL.

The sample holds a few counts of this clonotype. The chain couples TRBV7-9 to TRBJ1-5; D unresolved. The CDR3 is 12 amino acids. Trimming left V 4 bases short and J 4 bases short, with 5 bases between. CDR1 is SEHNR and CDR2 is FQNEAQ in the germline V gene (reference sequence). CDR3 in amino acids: CASSSPNQPQHF. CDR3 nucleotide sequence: TGTGCCAGCAGCTCTCCTAATCAGCCCCAGCATTTT.

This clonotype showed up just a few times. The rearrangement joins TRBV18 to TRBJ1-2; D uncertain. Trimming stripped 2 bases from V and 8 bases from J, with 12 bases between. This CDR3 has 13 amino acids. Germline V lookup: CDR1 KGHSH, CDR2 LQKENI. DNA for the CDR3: TGTGCCAGCTCACCAAGTCGAGGAGGAGGCTACACCTTC. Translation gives CASSPSRGGGYTF.

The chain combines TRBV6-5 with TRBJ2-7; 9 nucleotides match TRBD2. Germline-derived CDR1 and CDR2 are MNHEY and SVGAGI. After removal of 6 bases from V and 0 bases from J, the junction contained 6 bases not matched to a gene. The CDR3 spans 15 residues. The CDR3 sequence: CASSTSGPSSYEQYF. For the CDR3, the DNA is TGTGCCAGCAGCACTAGCGGGCCGAGCTCCTACGAGCAGTACTTC.

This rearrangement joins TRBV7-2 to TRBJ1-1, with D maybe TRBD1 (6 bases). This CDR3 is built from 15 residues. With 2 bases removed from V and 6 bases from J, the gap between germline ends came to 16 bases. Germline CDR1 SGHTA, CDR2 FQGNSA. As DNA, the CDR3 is TGTGCCAGCAGCTTATCGGTGGGGGCAGGCGCTGAAGCTTTCTTT. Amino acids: CASSLSVGAGAEAFF. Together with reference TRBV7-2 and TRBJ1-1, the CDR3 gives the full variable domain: GAGVSQSPSNKVTEKGKDVELRCDPISGHTALYWYRQSLGQGLEFLIYFQGNSAPDKSGLPSDRFSAERTGGSVSTLTIQRTQQEDSAVYLCASSLSVGAGAEAFFGQGTRLTVV.

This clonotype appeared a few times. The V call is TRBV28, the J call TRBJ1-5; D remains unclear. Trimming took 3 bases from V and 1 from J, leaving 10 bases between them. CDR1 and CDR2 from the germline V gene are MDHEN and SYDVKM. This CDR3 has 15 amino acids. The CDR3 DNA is TGTGCCAGCAGTTTTGAATCGGACAGCAATCAGCCCCAGCATTTT. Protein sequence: CASSFESDSNQPQHF.

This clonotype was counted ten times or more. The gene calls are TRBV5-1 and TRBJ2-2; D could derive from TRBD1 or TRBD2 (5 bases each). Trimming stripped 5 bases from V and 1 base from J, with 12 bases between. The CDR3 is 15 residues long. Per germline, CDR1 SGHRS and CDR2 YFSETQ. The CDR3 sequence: CASRRDPGNTGELFF. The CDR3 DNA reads TGCGCCAGCAGGAGGGACCCGGGGAACACCGGGGAGCTGTTTTTT.

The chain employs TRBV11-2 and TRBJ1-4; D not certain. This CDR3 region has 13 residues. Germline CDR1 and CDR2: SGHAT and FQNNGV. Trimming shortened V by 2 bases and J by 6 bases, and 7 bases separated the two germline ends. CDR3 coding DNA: TGTGCCAGCAGCTTATTGGGGTATGAAAAACTGTTTTTT. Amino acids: CASSLLGYEKLFF.

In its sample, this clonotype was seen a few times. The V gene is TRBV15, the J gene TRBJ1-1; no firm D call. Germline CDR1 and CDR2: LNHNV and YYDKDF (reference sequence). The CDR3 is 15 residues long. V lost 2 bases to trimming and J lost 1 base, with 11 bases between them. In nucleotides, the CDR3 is TGTGCCACCAGCAGATCTACGGCGCCGAACACTGAAGCTTTCTTT. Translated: CATSRSTAPNTEAFF.

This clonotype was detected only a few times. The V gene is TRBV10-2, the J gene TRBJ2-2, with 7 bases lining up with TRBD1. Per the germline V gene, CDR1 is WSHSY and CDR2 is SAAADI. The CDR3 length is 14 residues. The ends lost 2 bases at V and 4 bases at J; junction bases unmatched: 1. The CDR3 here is CASSEPGGTGELFF. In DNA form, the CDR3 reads TGCGCCAGCAGTGAGCCAGGGGGCACCGGGGAGCTGTTTTTT.

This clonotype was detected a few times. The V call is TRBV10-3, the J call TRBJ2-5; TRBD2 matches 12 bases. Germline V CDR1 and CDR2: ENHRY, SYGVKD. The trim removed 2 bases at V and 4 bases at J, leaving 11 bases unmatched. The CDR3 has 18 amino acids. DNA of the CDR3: TGTGCCATCAGTGAGGGGCTAGCGGGGGGGCTTCTTCGAGAGACCCAGTACTTC. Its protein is CAISEGLAGGLLRETQYF.

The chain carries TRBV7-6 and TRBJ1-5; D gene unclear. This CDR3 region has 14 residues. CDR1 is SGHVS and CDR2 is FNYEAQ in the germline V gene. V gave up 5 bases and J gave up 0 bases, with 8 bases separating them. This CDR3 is CASSAGDSNQPQHF. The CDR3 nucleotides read TGTGCCAGCAGCGCGGGAGATAGCAATCAGCCCCAGCATTTT.

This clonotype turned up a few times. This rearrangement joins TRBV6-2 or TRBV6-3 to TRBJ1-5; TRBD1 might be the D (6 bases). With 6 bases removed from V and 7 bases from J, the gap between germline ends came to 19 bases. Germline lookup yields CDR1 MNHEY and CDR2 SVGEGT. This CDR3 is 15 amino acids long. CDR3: CASSPDTDSPQPQHF. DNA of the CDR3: TGTGCCAGCAGCCCCGATACGGACAGTCCCCAGCCCCAGCATTTT.

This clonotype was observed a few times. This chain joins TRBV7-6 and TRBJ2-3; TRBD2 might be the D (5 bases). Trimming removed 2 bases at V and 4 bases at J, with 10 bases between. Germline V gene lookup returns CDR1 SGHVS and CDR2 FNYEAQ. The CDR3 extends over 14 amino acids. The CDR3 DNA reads TGTGCCAGCAGCTTAAGGACTCAATCAGATACGCAGTATTTT. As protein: CASSLRTQSDTQYF.

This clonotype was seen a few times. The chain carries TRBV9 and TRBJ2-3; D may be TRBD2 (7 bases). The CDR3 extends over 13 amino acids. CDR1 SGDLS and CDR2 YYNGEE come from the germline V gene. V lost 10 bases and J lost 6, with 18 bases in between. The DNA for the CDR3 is TGTGCCGCCTCCCCGGGGGGCGGGGATACGCAGTATTTT. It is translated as CAASPGGGDTQYF.

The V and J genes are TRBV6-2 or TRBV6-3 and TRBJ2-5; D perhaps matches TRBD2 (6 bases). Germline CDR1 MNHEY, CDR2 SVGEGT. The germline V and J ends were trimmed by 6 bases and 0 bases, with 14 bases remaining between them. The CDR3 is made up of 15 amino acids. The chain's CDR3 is CASSLGSPYQETQYF. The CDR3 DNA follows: TGTGCCAGCAGCCTCGGGAGCCCGTACCAAGAGACCCAGTACTTC.

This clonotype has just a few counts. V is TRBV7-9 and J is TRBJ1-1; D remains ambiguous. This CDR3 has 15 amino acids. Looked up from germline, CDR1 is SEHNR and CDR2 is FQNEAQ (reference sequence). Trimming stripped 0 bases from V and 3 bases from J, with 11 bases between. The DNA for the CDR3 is TGTGCCAGCAGCTTAGCAGTAGGTCCGTACACTGAAGCTTTCTTT. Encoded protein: CASSLAVGPYTEAFF.

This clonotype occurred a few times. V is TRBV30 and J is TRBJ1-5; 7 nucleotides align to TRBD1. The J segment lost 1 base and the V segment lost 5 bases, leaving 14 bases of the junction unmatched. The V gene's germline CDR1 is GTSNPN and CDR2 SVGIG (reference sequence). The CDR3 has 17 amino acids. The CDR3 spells CAWSHSRGQASNQPQHF. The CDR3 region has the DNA TGTGCCTGGTCTCATTCGAGGGGGCAGGCAAGCAATCAGCCCCAGCATTTT.

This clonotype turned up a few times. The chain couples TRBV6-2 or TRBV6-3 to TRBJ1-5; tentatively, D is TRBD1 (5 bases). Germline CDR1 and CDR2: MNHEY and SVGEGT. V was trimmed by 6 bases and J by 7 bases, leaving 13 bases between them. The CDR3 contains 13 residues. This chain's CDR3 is CASSPGAGQPQHF. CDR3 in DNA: TGTGCCAGCAGCCCCGGGGCAGGGCAGCCCCAGCATTTT.

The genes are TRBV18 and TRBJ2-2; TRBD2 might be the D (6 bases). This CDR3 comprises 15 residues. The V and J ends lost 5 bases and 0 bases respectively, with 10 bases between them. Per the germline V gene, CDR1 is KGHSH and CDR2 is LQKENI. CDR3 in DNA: TGTGCCAGCTCAACGGGACTGCCGAACACCGGGGAGCTGTTTTTT. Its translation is CASSTGLPNTGELFF.

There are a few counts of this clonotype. Here the CDR3 DNA reads TGCAGCGTTGACCAGGGTAGGACAGATACGCAGTATTTT. The encoded protein is CSVDQGRTDTQYF. The V call is TRBV29-1, the J call TRBJ2-3; perhaps TRBD1 as D (5 bases). The germline V and J ends were trimmed by 3 bases and 3 bases, with 10 bases remaining between them. The CDR3 covers 13 residues. CDR1 is SQVTM and CDR2 is ANQGSEA in the germline V gene.